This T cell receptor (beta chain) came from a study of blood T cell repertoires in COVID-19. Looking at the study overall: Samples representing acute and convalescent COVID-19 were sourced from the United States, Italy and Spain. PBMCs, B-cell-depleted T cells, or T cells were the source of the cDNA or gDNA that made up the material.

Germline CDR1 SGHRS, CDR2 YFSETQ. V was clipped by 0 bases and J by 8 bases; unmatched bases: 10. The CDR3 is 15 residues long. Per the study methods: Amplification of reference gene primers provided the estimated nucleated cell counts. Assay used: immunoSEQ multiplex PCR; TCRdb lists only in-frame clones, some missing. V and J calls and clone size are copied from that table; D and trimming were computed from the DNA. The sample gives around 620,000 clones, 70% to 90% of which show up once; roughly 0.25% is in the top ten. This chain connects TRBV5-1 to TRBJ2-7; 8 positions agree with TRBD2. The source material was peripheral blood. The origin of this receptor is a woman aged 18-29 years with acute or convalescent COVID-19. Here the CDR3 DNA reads TGCGCCAGCAGCTTGGGTAGCGGGGACCCTACGAAGCAGTACTTC. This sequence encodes CASSLGSGDPTKQYF.